This T cell receptor beta chain was sequenced for a study of T cell repertoires in cytomegalovirus infection (dated by TCRdb to between 2018 and 2021). At the level of the whole study: Because public TCR beta signatures pointed to carriage of CMV infection together with the matching HLA type, the HLA type of each donor mattered for the analysis. Overall study results and their limits: The ex vivo response was dominated by HLA-C-restricted CMV-specific TCR beta clonotypes, and the single most frequent clonotype in two of eight donors was supplied by these HLA-C-restricted clonotypes. Cumulative frequency of public TCR beta family members discriminated carriers of CMV infection plus the relevant HLA type in this cohort and an independent approximately 340-donor cohort.

The instrument given in TCRdb is Illumina HiSeq 1500. The public reads were run again by TCRdb, first through fastp at Q25 and then through MiXCR, and only productive beta chains were kept. Each CDR3 protein gets just one entry, which takes the most common genes and DNA from the rows behind it. In all, the sample holds 150,000 to 200,000 distinct CDR3 sequences, and about 21% of those were seen once. 2.9% of the sample comes from the top ten. The germline V gene gives CDR1 as SNHLY and CDR2 as FYNNEI. The trim is 4 bases for V and 0 bases for J, with a gap of 13 bases between the germline ends. The CDR3 contains 15 residues, cysteine and phenylalanine counted. Kept here is only the CDR3 DNA, which spans 45 bases and is read in frame from base 1. This clonotype was found a few times. The target of this receptor is not known. No clone much larger than this one lies a single base away; base qualities are absent.

The receptor comes from a human donor in good health (CMV status not recorded). Some clones in this sample may be carry-over from other donors' samples. Sequencing was performed on PBMCs. This receptor chain uses TRBV2 and TRBJ2-7; the D assignment is uncertain and may be TRBD1 or TRBD2, with 5 bases supporting each. The DNA reads TGTGCCAGCAGTGCGGGGACGCTGAGCTCCTACGAGCAGTACTTC. The translation is CASSAGTLSSYEQYF.